These 29 T cell receptor beta chains came from one sample sequenced in a study of cytomegalovirus exposure and HLA in healthy donors. In the PCR, 60 Vbeta and 13 Jbeta primers were used. The data were produced by immunoSEQ multiplex PCR, yet TCRdb's version contains in-frame clones alone and is incomplete. The table includes more than 150,000 clones, approximately 84% detected once. Source material: PBMCs. The origin of the receptors is a boy younger than 10 in good health and CMV-seronegative.

The chain carries TRBV6-5 and TRBJ1-2, with D unclear. Germline assignment: CDR1 MNHEY and CDR2 SVGAGI. V was pared by 1 base and J by 1 base, with 13 bases between. The CDR3 contains 16 residues. The chain's CDR3 is CASSYLLSRGNYGYTF. CDR3 coding DNA: TGTGCCAGCAGTTACTTGCTTTCGCGGGGTAACTATGGCTACACCTTC.

The chain uses TRBV9 and TRBJ1-2; D gene unclear. Looked up from germline, CDR1 is SGDLS and CDR2 is YYNGEE. Trimming pared 0 bases from V and 2 bases from J, leaving 8 bases between. The CDR3 sequence is 14 residues long. CDR3 loop: CASSVGGENYGYTF. CDR3 nucleotide sequence: TGTGCCAGCAGCGTAGGCGGGGAAAACTATGGCTACACCTTC.

The chain uses TRBV19 and TRBJ1-3; no firm D call. Per germline, CDR1 LNHDA and CDR2 SQIVND (reference sequence). This CDR3 is built from 15 residues. V was cut by 2 bases and J by 0 bases, with 8 bases left in between. The CDR3 protein is CASSIFLYSGNTIYF. CDR3 DNA sequence: TGTGCCAGTAGTATATTCCTGTACTCTGGAAACACCATATATTTT.

Notes on this clone: The same CDR3 also results from other DNA sequences found in this sample. The gene calls are TRBV19 and TRBJ2-7; 11 nucleotides match TRBD2. CDR3 size: 15 residues. CDR1 is LNHDA and CDR2 is SQIVND in the germline V gene (reference sequence). V dropped 2 bases and J dropped 0; count of bases not matched to a gene: 0. The CDR3 sequence: CASSILAGGSYEQYF. DNA for the CDR3: TGTGCCAGTAGTATACTAGCGGGAGGCTCCTACGAGCAGTACTTC.

In DNA form, the CDR3 reads TGTGCCACCAGCTCCAGGGGCCCCTACGAGCAGTACTTC. Amino acid sequence: CATSSRGPYEQYF. The rearrangement links TRBV15 to TRBJ2-7; D is perhaps TRBD1 (6 bases). Trimming stripped 5 bases from V and 2 bases from J, with 10 bases between. Germline assignment: CDR1 LNHNV and CDR2 YYDKDF (reference sequence). The CDR3 totals 13 residues.

This chain connects TRBV4-1 to TRBJ2-7; D might be TRBD2 (7 bases). Germline CDR1 and CDR2: MGHRA and YSYEKL. V shed 1 base and J shed 0 bases, with 16 bases lying between them. The CDR3 sequence is 17 residues long. The CDR3 spells CASSQVGGGSLSYEQYF. The CDR3 DNA sequence: TGCGCCAGCAGCCAAGTGGGGGGCGGGAGCCTCTCCTACGAGCAGTACTTC.

The rearrangement uses TRBV27 and TRBJ2-7; TRBD1 matches at 11 bases. Germline V gene sequence: CDR1 MNHEY, CDR2 SMNVEV (reference sequence). This CDR3 region has 16 residues. After removal of 7 bases from V and 2 bases from J, the junction contained 10 bases not matched to a gene. The CDR3 DNA follows: TGTGCCAGCACCCCGTTTGGGACAGGGGGGACCTACGAGCAGTACTTC. Its translation is CASTPFGTGGTYEQYF.

This clone was seen more than once but under ten times. The chain has TRBV25-1 and TRBJ2-1; a weak D match, TRBD2 (5 bases). The CDR3 loop spans 14 amino acids. The V end was cut by 10 bases, the J end by 2 bases, with 15 bases between. Germline V gene data show CDR1 as MGHDK and CDR2 as SYGVNS. The CDR3 DNA reads as TGTGCCACCTCCGACTGGCGGGCCTACAATGAGCAGTTCTTC. It translates to CATSDWRAYNEQFF.

The chain carries TRBV25-1 and TRBJ1-2; D is ambiguous. CDR3 length: 14 amino acids. CDR1 and CDR2 from the germline V gene are MGHDK and SYGVNS. Trimming left V 1 base short and J 5 bases short, with 11 bases between. The CDR3 DNA reads TGTGCCAGCAGTGAATTTCTGGGAGAGTATGGCTACACCTTC. Amino acids: CASSEFLGEYGYTF.

This clone was counted once. The chain combines TRBV5-4 with TRBJ2-7, with 7 bases that match TRBD2. Losses at the gene ends were 2 bases for V and 5 bases for J; bases not matched to a gene: 16. This CDR3 region has 17 residues. The germline V gene encodes CDR1 SGHNT and CDR2 YYREEE (reference sequence). The CDR3 reads CASSLGDLGEGFNEQYF. The CDR3 coding sequence is TGTGCCAGCAGCTTAGGGGACCTTGGGGAGGGTTTTAACGAGCAGTACTTC.

The rearrangement links TRBV7-9 to TRBJ2-7; D is perhaps TRBD1 (5 bases). The germline V gene encodes CDR1 SEHNR and CDR2 FQNEAQ (reference sequence). The CDR3 consists of 14 residues. V lost 10 bases and J 2 bases, leaving 18 bases between the germline ends. This CDR3 is CATQGVSNPYEQYF. DNA for the CDR3: TGTGCCACCCAAGGGGTCTCAAACCCCTACGAGCAGTACTTC.

The V and J genes are TRBV13 and TRBJ1-4; D might be TRBD1 (5 bases). This CDR3 has 15 residues. CDR1 is PRHDT and CDR2 is FYEKMQ in the germline V gene (reference sequence). The V end was cut by 2 bases, the J end by 7 bases, with 14 bases between. Here the CDR3 DNA reads TGTGCCAGCAGCTTAAATCAGGGAGGGACTGAAAAACTGTTTTTT. Amino acids: CASSLNQGGTEKLFF.

This clone was seen once. In DNA, the CDR3 is TGTGCCAGCAGACAACGACAGGGTTCTGGAAACACCATATATTTT. Translated, it gives CASRQRQGSGNTIYF. The chain employs TRBV2 and TRBJ1-3; TRBD1 matches at 7 bases. The CDR3 loop spans 15 amino acids. Per germline, CDR1 SNHLY and CDR2 FYNNEI. V shed 6 bases and J 1 base; nucleotides not matched to a gene: 6.

This chain connects TRBV6-1 to TRBJ1-2; TRBD1 aligns across 8 bases. Germline values: CDR1 MNHNS, CDR2 SASEGT. V was clipped by 3 bases and J by 3 bases; unmatched bases: 3. The CDR3 loop spans 14 amino acids. CDR3 DNA: TGTGCCAGCAGTGATGCCAGGGGGCACTATGGCTACACCTTC. It translates to CASSDARGHYGYTF.

The chain has TRBV7-9 and TRBJ1-6; unclear D gene. Trimming cost V 6 bases and J 13 bases, with 16 bases left between them. This CDR3 is 13 amino acids long. Germline V gives CDR1 SEHNR, CDR2 FQNEAQ (reference sequence). In DNA form, the CDR3 reads TGTGCCAGCAGGGGTCGGGAAATCTCTCCCCTCCACTTT. Translating gives CASRGREISPLHF.

This chain links TRBV14 with TRBJ2-2; D is uncertain. V gave up 1 base and J gave up 5 bases, with 14 bases separating them. Germline V CDR1 and CDR2: SGHDN, FVKESK. CDR3 length: 16 residues. The CDR3 coding sequence is TGTGCCAGCAGCCAAGGGCGACAACTTGGGACCGGGGAGCTGTTTTTT. Amino acids: CASSQGRQLGTGELFF.

This clone has a single count. The CDR3 loop reads CASITQGKGTGNTIYF. The DNA of the CDR3 is TGTGCCAGCATAACACAGGGGAAGGGGACTGGAAACACCATATATTTT. The chain links TRBV28 to TRBJ1-3; 7 bases line up with TRBD1. V dropped 7 bases and J dropped 2; count of bases not matched to a gene: 11. The CDR3 is 16 amino acids. CDR1 is MDHEN, CDR2 SYDVKM, per germline.

The rearrangement joins TRBV18 to TRBJ2-7; 10 bases map to TRBD1. CDR3 length equals 17 residues. The junction had 14 bases not matched to a gene; V was cut back by 4 bases and J by 5 bases. Germline V gives CDR1 KGHSH, CDR2 LQKENI. CDR3 DNA sequence: TGTGCCAGCTCACTACAACACACGGGACAGGGGATCAACGAGCAGTACTTC. Its protein is CASSLQHTGQGINEQYF.

This chain uses TRBV28 with TRBJ2-7, with 7 bases lining up with TRBD1. Losses at the gene ends were 3 bases for V and 2 bases for J; bases not matched to a gene: 22. CDR3 size: 20 residues. Germline V lookup: CDR1 MDHEN, CDR2 SYDVKM. CDR3 DNA: TGTGCCAGCAGTTTCCCCCCGCCGGGACAGAGTTCTTCAAGGCCCTACGAGCAGTACTTC. It translates to CASSFPPPGQSSSRPYEQYF.

As to this clone: Distinct nucleotide sequences in the sample also encode this CDR3. This chain connects TRBV10-1 to TRBJ2-3; tentative D call: TRBD2 (5 bases). The CDR3 totals 16 residues. In germline, CDR1 is WNHNN, CDR2 SYGVQD (reference sequence). V dropped 4 bases and J dropped 0 bases, with 14 bases sitting between them. As DNA, the CDR3 is TGCGCCAGCAGTGGCGGGCGCGGTCTTAGCACAGATACGCAGTATTTT. It codes for CASSGGRGLSTDTQYF.

The chain's CDR3 is CASNYRDTYNEQFF. CDR3 nucleotide sequence: TGTGCCAGCAACTACCGGGATACCTACAATGAGCAGTTCTTC. The chain has TRBV6-6 and TRBJ2-1; D may be TRBD2 (5 bases). Germline V lookup: CDR1 MNHNY, CDR2 SVGAGI (reference sequence). The V end lost 7 bases, the J end lost 2 bases, and 12 bases lay between the germline ends. The CDR3 consists of 14 residues.

This clone was seen only once. The chain carries TRBV4-1 and TRBJ2-3; 9 bases align to TRBD2. The CDR3 is made up of 18 amino acids. The ends lost 4 bases at V and 3 bases at J; junction bases unmatched: 14. Germline CDR1 and CDR2: MGHRA and YSYEKL. DNA for the CDR3: TGCGCCAGCAGCCCACAAAAGCGGGAGGATCGCTTAACAGATACGCAGTATTTT. Its translation is CASSPQKREDRLTDTQYF.

V gene TRBV29-1 combines with J gene TRBJ2-5, with 8 bases aligning to TRBD2. CDR1 and CDR2 (germline): SQVTM, ANQGSEA. The CDR3 totals 14 residues. The junction had 6 bases not matched to a gene; V was cut back by 4 bases and J by 2 bases. CDR3 amino acids: CSVVKGTRQETQYF. The CDR3 DNA sequence: TGCAGCGTTGTAAAAGGGACTAGGCAAGAGACCCAGTACTTC.

CDR3 amino acids: CASSHPLAGGREQYF. The CDR3 bases are TGCGCCAGCAGCCACCCACTAGCGGGAGGGAGGGAGCAGTACTTC. The chain carries TRBV4-1 and TRBJ2-7; TRBD2 agrees at 13 bases. This CDR3 has 15 residues. Per the germline V gene, CDR1 is MGHRA and CDR2 is YSYEKL. The V segment lost 3 bases and the J segment 7 bases; nucleotides outside the gene matches: 6.

V and J are TRBV18 and TRBJ1-5, with a weak D call TRBD1 (5 bases). Germline CDR1 and CDR2: KGHSH and LQKENI. The CDR3 has 16 residues. Trimming took off 2 bases at V and 0 bases at J, with 11 bases between the two ends. The CDR3 reads CASSPAAGYSNQPQHF. The CDR3 region has the DNA TGTGCCAGCTCACCAGCGGCAGGGTATAGCAATCAGCCCCAGCATTTT.

This chain links TRBV4-2 with TRBJ2-5; D not resolved. The J call may not be correct, given that the DNA end is closer to TRBJ2-7. Germline loops: CDR1 LGHNA, CDR2 YNFKEQ. The CDR3 runs 15 residues. CDR3 sequence: CASSQESLAGYEQYF. Written as DNA, the CDR3 is TGTGCCAGCAGCCAAGAATCCCTTGCCGGTTACGAGCAGTACTTC.

The V call is TRBV4-1, the J call TRBJ2-4; 9 nucleotides match TRBD2. Germline values: CDR1 MGHRA, CDR2 YSYEKL. CDR3 length: 20 amino acids. Trimming at V came to 1 base and at J to 7 bases, leaving 20 bases not matched to a gene. The CDR3, as DNA: TGCGCCAGCAGCCAAGTAGGGGTGAAAGGTAGCGGGAGTGGGGGCAACATTCAGTACTTC. Protein sequence: CASSQVGVKGSGSGGNIQYF.

In DNA form, the CDR3 reads TGTGCCAGCAGCCCGGGACTCCCCAGGATTTACGAGCAGTACTTC. Protein product: CASSPGLPRIYEQYF. The chain uses TRBV5-6 and TRBJ2-7; weak D call: TRBD2 (6 bases). The germline CDR1 and CDR2 sequences are SGHDT and YYEEEE. V was trimmed by 4 bases and J by 4 bases, leaving 18 bases between them. CDR3 length equals 15 residues. Using reference TRBV5-6 and TRBJ2-7 for the parts outside the CDR3, the full variable domain is DAGVTQSPTHLIKTRGQQVTLRCSPKSGHDTVSWYQQALGQGPQFIFQYYEEEERQRGNFPDRFSGHQFPNYSSELNVNALLLGDSALYLCASSPGLPRIYEQYFGPGTRLTVT.

This chain links TRBV29-1 with TRBJ2-3, with TRBD2 identical over 7 bases. There are 13 residues in the CDR3. The germline gives CDR1 SQVTM, CDR2 ANQGSEA. The V segment lost 7 bases and the J segment 5 bases; nucleotides outside the gene matches: 9. In DNA, the CDR3 is TGCAGCGGAAGGCGGGGGAGTGTAGATACGCAGTATTTT. It specifies CSGRRGSVDTQYF.